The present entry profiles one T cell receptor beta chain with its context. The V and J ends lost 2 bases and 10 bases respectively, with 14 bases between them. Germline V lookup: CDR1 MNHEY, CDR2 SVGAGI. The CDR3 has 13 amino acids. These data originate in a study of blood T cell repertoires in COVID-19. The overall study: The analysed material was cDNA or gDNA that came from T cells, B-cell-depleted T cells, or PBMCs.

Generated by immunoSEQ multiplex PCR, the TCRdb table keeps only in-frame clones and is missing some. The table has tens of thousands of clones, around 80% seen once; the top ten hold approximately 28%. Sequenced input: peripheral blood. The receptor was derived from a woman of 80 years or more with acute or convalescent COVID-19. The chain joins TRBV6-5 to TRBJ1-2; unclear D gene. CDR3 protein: CASSYIGGSDYTF. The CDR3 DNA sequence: TGTGCCAGCAGTTACATTGGAGGAAGCGACTACACCTTC.